These 13 T cell receptor beta chains were sequenced from one sample in a study of radiotherapy plus CTLA-4 blockade in lung cancer. Only in-frame clones appear in the TCRdb table, and some are missing; sequencing was by immunoSEQ multiplex PCR. This sample has 45,000 to 55,000 clones, with approximately 79% found just once. The input for sequencing was peripheral blood, taken from a patient treated with radiotherapy plus ipilimumab. The receptors come from a human donor with non-small cell lung cancer who had a partial response to radiotherapy plus ipilimumab.

The J gene is TRBJ1-2, the V gene TRBV11-2; possibly TRBD1 for D (5 bases). CDR3 length: 14 amino acids. Per the germline V gene, CDR1 is SGHAT and CDR2 is FQNNGV. V was trimmed by 5 bases and J by 7 bases, leaving 17 bases between them. CDR3: CASSLGAGPGGYTF. Written as DNA, the CDR3 is TGTGCCAGCAGCCTAGGGGCGGGGCCGGGTGGCTACACCTTC.

This clone appeared a few times. The rearrangement links TRBV5-6 to TRBJ1-1, with D uncertain. Per the germline V gene, CDR1 is SGHDT and CDR2 is YYEEEE. This CDR3 spans 13 amino acids. V lost 0 bases and J 6 bases, leaving 9 bases between the germline ends. The CDR3 DNA reads as TGTGCCAGCAGCTTGGCGGGGTATTCTGAAGCTTTCTTT. Protein product: CASSLAGYSEAFF.

This sequence joins TRBV6-6 and TRBJ1-1; unclear D gene. The CDR3 totals 16 residues. Trimming removed 0 bases from V and 1 base from J, with 12 bases in between. Germline CDR1 is MNHNY and CDR2 is SVGAGI (reference sequence). The CDR3 nucleotides read TGTGCCAGCAGTTACTCTGAGGTAGGCAAGAACACTGAAGCTTTCTTT. It is translated as CASSYSEVGKNTEAFF.

The genes are TRBV5-8 and TRBJ2-5; 7 bases agree with TRBD2. V gave up 3 bases and J gave up 2 bases; unmatched junction bases: 7. Germline CDR1 reads SGHTS; CDR2 reads YDEGEE. The CDR3 has 15 residues. The CDR3 DNA is TGTGCCAGCAGCTGGCGGGGAGGGATACAAGAGACCCAGTACTTC. As protein: CASSWRGGIQETQYF. Together with reference TRBV5-8 and TRBJ2-5, the CDR3 gives the full variable domain: EAGVTQSPTHLIKTRGQQATLRCSPISGHTSVYWYQQALGLGLQFLLWYDEGEERNRGNFPPRFSGRQFPNYSSELNVNALELEDSALYLCASSWRGGIQETQYFGPGTRLLVL.

The rearrangement joins TRBV6-1 to TRBJ1-5, with D possibly matching TRBD1 (6 bases). V shed 3 bases and J shed 0 bases, with 9 bases lying between them. CDR1 and CDR2 (germline): MNHNS, SASEGT. The CDR3 is made up of 15 amino acids. CDR3 protein: CASSEVDSSNQPQHF. CDR3 nucleotides: TGTGCCAGCAGTGAGGTGGACAGTAGCAATCAGCCCCAGCATTTT.

V gene TRBV7-2 combines with J gene TRBJ2-7; 9 bases fit TRBD2. After removal of 5 bases from V and 6 bases from J, the junction contained 11 bases not matched to a gene. The CDR3 contains 15 residues. Germline CDR1 and CDR2: SGHTA and FQGNSA. The CDR3 nucleotides are TGTGCCAGCAGCCTACTAGCGGGCTCCCAGGTCGAGCAGTACTTC. As protein: CASSLLAGSQVEQYF.

This clone was detected a few times. The CDR3 coding sequence is TGTGCCAGCAGTGAATCCGTCAGGGGGGAGCTGTTTTTT. Residues: CASSESVRGELFF. J is TRBJ2-2 and V is TRBV25-1; D is unresolved. Per the germline V gene, CDR1 is MGHDK and CDR2 is SYGVNS. This CDR3 region has 13 residues. V was pared by 1 base and J by 8 bases, with 8 bases between.

CDR3 in DNA: TGTGCCAGCAGCTTGGTACAGTACGAGCAGTACTTC. Translated, it gives CASSLVQYEQYF. The rearrangement joins TRBV11-1 to TRBJ2-5; D is unresolved. The J call is doubtful: the DNA matches TRBJ2-7 better. This CDR3 region has 12 residues. From germline, CDR1 is SGHAT and CDR2 FQDESV (reference sequence).

This chain links TRBV5-3 with TRBJ1-6, with 10 bases fitting TRBD1. TRBV5-3 has ORF status, its function being uncertain. V lost 4 bases to trimming and J lost 7 bases; unmatched junction nucleotides: 8. The CDR3 is made up of 16 amino acids. CDR3 coding DNA: TGTGCCAGAAGCCTCTGGACAGGGGGAAGGAATTCACCCCTCCACTTT. Translated: CARSLWTGGRNSPLHF.

CDR3 region: CASSLGGGRPSYNEQFF. CDR3 nucleotide sequence: TGTGCCAGCTCACTGGGCGGGGGGCGCCCTTCCTACAATGAGCAGTTCTTC. This sequence joins TRBV18 and TRBJ2-1; 8 bases map to TRBD2. Trimming at V came to 4 bases and at J to 1 base, leaving 9 bases not matched to a gene. This CDR3 has 17 amino acids. Germline V gives CDR1 KGHSH, CDR2 LQKENI.

In regard to this clone: A junction end diverges from the germline sequence, so it may reflect a read error. Distinct nucleotide sequences in the sample also encode this CDR3. The J gene is TRBJ2-7, the V gene TRBV7-2; TRBD1 matches at 10 bases. CDR3 length: 16 residues. Germline lookup yields CDR1 SGHTA and CDR2 FQGNSA. The CDR3 loop is CASSLAGTGAFHEQYF. Written as DNA, the CDR3 is TGTGCCAGCAGCTTAGCCGGGACAGGGGCTTTTCACGAACAGTACTTC.

This clone came up a few times. Other nucleotide sequences from this sample produce the same CDR3. This chain connects TRBV11-2 to TRBJ1-4; 7 bases line up with TRBD1. The V segment lost 3 bases and the J segment 7 bases; nucleotides outside the gene matches: 8. CDR3 length: 15 residues. CDR1 is SGHAT and CDR2 is FQNNGV in the germline V gene. This CDR3 is CASSLGDRDAEKLFF. The CDR3 DNA sequence: TGTGCCAGCAGCTTGGGAGACAGGGACGCTGAAAAACTGTTTTTT.

The CDR3 region has the DNA TGTGCCAGCAGCTCAGGACAGGGGGCCTTCAATGAGCAGTTCTTC. It translates to CASSSGQGAFNEQFF. This chain links TRBV28 with TRBJ2-1, with 11 nucleotides matching TRBD1. Germline CDR1 reads MDHEN; CDR2 reads SYDVKM. CDR3 length: 15 residues. J was trimmed by 6 bases and V by 6 bases; bases with no gene match: 7.